The clone carrying this T cell receptor beta chain was detected many times. Amplification of TCR beta CDR3 regions used RNA as the template. A first-round RT-PCR of the TCR CDR3 used the HTBI primer set. TCRdb analysed the multiplex PCR reads with MiXCR anew, one entry per CDR3 protein. The sample contains about 350,000 distinct CDR3 sequences, around 18% of which appear only once. This sample is drawn from a study of T cells in Graves' hyperthyroidism and ophthalmopathy. Study-wide context: Peripheral blood sampling occurred at initial diagnosis, before any treatment.

CDR1 is MDHEN and CDR2 is SYDVKM in the germline V gene. CDR3 length: 17 residues. V gave up 5 bases and J gave up 6 bases; unmatched junction bases: 18. The sequencing sample was made of blood. The TCR was taken from a woman in her thirties or forties with Graves' ophthalmopathy. The J gene is TRBJ1-2, the V gene TRBV28; the match to TRBD1 covers 7 bases. Here the CDR3 reads CASSEQGKQGELHGYTF. The DNA of the CDR3 is TGTGCCAGCAGTGAACAGGGGAAACAAGGGGAACTCCATGGCTACACCTTC.